Shown below are 22 T cell receptor beta chains from a single sample sequenced in a study of blood T cells in healthy people across ages. With a J-beta primer mix and a sample-barcoded 5' primer, a second PCR ran roughly 7 to 11 cycles. Each CDR3 protein gets one entry after TCRdb re-called the 5' RACE reads with MiXCR. The table lists hundreds of thousands of distinct CDR3 sequences, roughly 48% of them singletons, with around 23% in the top ten. Sequenced sample: blood. The receptor source for this set is a man at least 80 years old in good health.

The chain is built from TRBV9 and TRBJ2-3; D possibly corresponds to TRBD2 (6 bases). Germline assignment: CDR1 SGDLS and CDR2 YYNGEE. Trimming shortened V by 4 bases and J by 6 bases, and 18 bases separated the two germline ends. The CDR3 contains 15 residues. The chain's CDR3 is CASSPGPAGRDTQYF. Here the CDR3 DNA reads TGTGCCAGCAGCCCAGGCCCAGCGGGTAGGGATACGCAGTATTTT.

Points on this clonotype: A much larger clone lies a single base off, so this may be a read error. The chain couples TRBV6-5 to TRBJ2-3; 14 positions match TRBD2. The CDR3 covers 16 residues. CDR1 MNHEY and CDR2 SVGAGI come from the germline V gene. The V segment lost 6 bases and the J segment 5 bases; nucleotides outside the gene matches: 7. The CDR3 DNA sequence: TGTGCCAGCAGGGAGACTAGCGGGAGGGTGGGAGATACGCAGTATTTT. Translation gives CASRETSGRVGDTQYF.

In this sample, this clonotype turned up many times. The chain joins TRBV20-1 to TRBJ2-7; D may be TRBD1 (6 bases). The CDR3 extends over 15 amino acids. Germline CDR1 is DFQATT and CDR2 is SNEGSKA (reference sequence). Trimming shortened V by 2 bases and J by 4 bases, and 18 bases separated the two germline ends. The CDR3 spells CSARPRAGAVYEQYF. For the CDR3, the DNA is TGCAGTGCTAGACCCCGGGCAGGGGCTGTGTACGAGCAGTACTTC.

This chain connects TRBV20-1 to TRBJ2-5; the D gene could be TRBD1 or TRBD2 (5 bases each). Germline assignment: CDR1 DFQATT and CDR2 SNEGSKA (reference sequence). V was cut by 1 base and J by 2 bases, with 17 bases left in between. The CDR3 consists of 16 residues. The CDR3, as DNA: TGCAGTGCTAGAGGCCCGGGACCAGCGCTTCAAGAGACCCAGTACTTC. This gives the protein CSARGPGPALQETQYF.

The V gene is TRBV6-2 or TRBV6-3, the J gene TRBJ2-3; 7 bases agree with TRBD2. V trimming: 2 bases; J trimming: 0 bases; junction bases outside the gene matches: 5. CDR1 and CDR2 (germline): MNHEY, SVGEGT. The CDR3 is made up of 16 amino acids. CDR3 sequence (DNA): TGTGCCAGCAGTTACGGAAGCGGGGCTAGCACAGATACGCAGTATTTT. Amino acid sequence: CASSYGSGASTDTQYF.

This clonotype appeared many times. The J gene is TRBJ2-6, the V gene TRBV12-3 or TRBV12-4, with D unresolved. V lost 5 bases and J lost 0, with 5 bases in between. This CDR3 has 14 residues. CDR3 DNA sequence: TGTGCCAGCAGTCTATACTCTGGGGCCAACGTCCTGACTTTC. It yields the protein CASSLYSGANVLTF.

This sequence joins TRBV4-1 and TRBJ1-4; D perhaps matches TRBD1 (5 bases). This CDR3 has 16 amino acids. The germline gives CDR1 MGHRA, CDR2 YSYEKL. V was cut by 2 bases and J by 5 bases, with 15 bases left in between. As DNA, the CDR3 is TGCGCCAGCAGCCAATATCCAAGGGGAAGGAATGAAAAACTGTTTTTT. It translates to CASSQYPRGRNEKLFF.

The chain uses TRBV7-9 and TRBJ2-3, with D possibly being TRBD2 (5 bases). The germline V gene has CDR1 SEHNR and CDR2 FQNEAQ (reference sequence). The CDR3 is made up of 15 amino acids. The V and J ends lost 9 bases and 2 bases respectively, with 18 bases between them. The CDR3 DNA reads TGTGCCAGTGGGAGAGATGGCATCTCCACAGATACGCAGTATTTT. Translating gives CASGRDGISTDTQYF.

This chain links TRBV2 with TRBJ2-3; TRBD1 matches 7 bases. The CDR3 spans 14 residues. The V segment lost 6 bases and the J segment 2 bases; nucleotides outside the gene matches: 5. CDR1 is SNHLY, CDR2 FYNNEI, per germline. CDR3 nucleotides: TGTGCCAGCAGCCGGACAGGATTCACAGATACGCAGTATTTT. It specifies CASSRTGFTDTQYF. Together with reference TRBV2 and TRBJ2-3, the CDR3 gives the full variable domain: EPEVTQTPSHQVTQMGQEVILRCVPISNHLYFYWYRQILGQKVEFLVSFYNNEISEKSEIFDDQFSVERPDGSNFTLKIRSTKLEDSAMYFCASSRTGFTDTQYFGPGTRLTVL.

This clonotype was found a few times. The chain employs TRBV5-1 and TRBJ2-7, with 10 bases that match TRBD2. The CDR3 contains 15 residues. The germline CDR1 and CDR2 sequences are SGHRS and YFSETQ. V shed 3 bases and J 2 bases; nucleotides not matched to a gene: 5. This chain's CDR3 is CASSSRTSGAYEQYF. The DNA for the CDR3 is TGCGCCAGCAGCTCGAGGACTAGCGGAGCCTACGAGCAGTACTTC.

A word on this clonotype: At one boundary the junction diverges from the germline segment, which might be a read error. The CDR3, as DNA: TGTGCCAGCAGCGTAGGGGGACAGGGGGGACCCTACGGGCAGTACTTC. Residues: CASSVGGQGGPYGQYF. V and J are TRBV9 and TRBJ2-7; 11 bases fit TRBD1. This CDR3 spans 16 amino acids. The germline V gene encodes CDR1 SGDLS and CDR2 YYNGEE.

V usage is TRBV4-2 and J usage is TRBJ2-1; 13 positions agree with TRBD2. This CDR3 comprises 17 residues. Germline CDR1 LGHNA, CDR2 YNFKEQ. V was clipped by 1 base and J by 4 bases; unmatched bases: 4. In DNA form, the CDR3 reads TGTGCCAGCAGCCAAGTAACTAGCGGGAGGGGTTACAATGAGCAGTTCTTC. This gives the protein CASSQVTSGRGYNEQFF.

The sample holds a few counts of this clonotype. The rearrangement joins TRBV20-1 to TRBJ2-1; maybe TRBD2 (5 bases). The CDR3 is 13 residues long. CDR1 is DFQATT and CDR2 is SNEGSKA in the germline V gene (reference sequence). V was trimmed by 5 bases and J by 3 bases, leaving 11 bases between them. The CDR3 sequence is CSAGARDYNEQFF. The CDR3, as DNA: TGCAGTGCTGGCGCCCGGGACTACAATGAGCAGTTCTTC.

This clonotype has a handful of counts. This sequence joins TRBV10-3 and TRBJ1-2; D gene uncertain. Trimming took off 11 bases at V and 2 bases at J, with 21 bases between the two ends. Germline assignment: CDR1 ENHRY and CDR2 SYGVKD. This CDR3 region has 15 residues. The CDR3 here is CAVHYDKGMNYGYTF. The CDR3 DNA sequence: TGTGCCGTACACTATGACAAGGGCATGAACTATGGCTACACCTTC.

This chain joins TRBV7-9 and TRBJ1-4; D is undetermined. CDR1 SEHNR and CDR2 FQNEAQ come from the germline V gene (reference sequence). The ends were cut back, 3 bases at V and 0 bases at J, with 20 bases in the middle. The CDR3 is 19 amino acids. CDR3 amino acids: CASSFNRQTGMATNEKLFF. The CDR3 region has the DNA TGTGCCAGCAGCTTCAACCGCCAGACGGGGATGGCAACTAATGAAAAACTGTTTTTT.

This clonotype occurred a few times. This sequence joins TRBV20-1 and TRBJ2-4; no reliable D call. V shed 1 base and J shed 8 bases, with 9 bases lying between them. The CDR3 extends over 12 amino acids. The germline CDR1 and CDR2 sequences are DFQATT and SNEGSKA (reference sequence). The CDR3 coding sequence is TGCAGTGCTAGAGGGGATTTAGACATTCAGTACTTC. Its translation: CSARGDLDIQYF.

Comments on this clonotype: A single base separates this from a much larger clone, so it may be a read error. The V call is TRBV6-5, the J call TRBJ2-7, with D perhaps TRBD2 (5 bases). V was shortened by 11 bases and J by 7 bases, with 15 bases between the two germline ends. The CDR3 is 11 amino acids. Germline V gives CDR1 MNHEY, CDR2 SVGAGI. The CDR3 sequence is CASGLNNEQYF. DNA for the CDR3: TGTGCCTCCGGACTTAACAATGAGCAGTACTTC.

This clonotype came up a few times. The V and J genes are TRBV5-1 and TRBJ2-1; no reliable D call. The V and J ends lost 4 bases and 5 bases respectively, with 16 bases between them. There are 15 residues in the CDR3. Germline V gene sequence: CDR1 SGHRS, CDR2 YFSETQ. The CDR3 region has the DNA TGCGCCAGCAGCCTCTACCCTCTTAATAACAATGAGCAGTTCTTC. It encodes CASSLYPLNNNEQFF.

The genes are TRBV7-9 and TRBJ2-5, with 14 positions matching TRBD2. Germline-derived CDR1 and CDR2 are SEHNR and FQNEAQ (reference sequence). The CDR3 runs to 17 residues. V was pared by 4 bases and J by 3 bases, with 7 bases of the junction left unmatched. Written as DNA, the CDR3 is TGTGCCAGCAGCTGGGGACTAGCGGGAGAAGGGGAAGAGACCCAGTACTTC. This codes for CASSWGLAGEGEETQYF.

The sample holds one count of this clonotype. The V and J genes are TRBV20-1 and TRBJ2-2; D may match TRBD1 or TRBD2 (6 bases each). The V and J ends lost 3 bases and 5 bases respectively, with 10 bases between them. CDR1 is DFQATT and CDR2 is SNEGSKA in the germline V gene (reference sequence). The CDR3 runs 13 residues. Written as DNA, the CDR3 is TGCAGTGCTAGCGGGGGCGCAACCGGGGAGCTGTTTTTT. It translates to CSASGGATGELFF.

A note on this clonotype: A much larger clone lies one base from this, so it may be a read error. The chain combines TRBV9 with TRBJ2-1; D call uncertain. This CDR3 contains 16 residues. CDR1 is SGDLS, CDR2 YYNGEE, per germline. CDR3 sequence (DNA): TGTGCCAGCAGCTCCTGGGTATCGTCCTCCTACAATGACCAGTTCTTC. Translating gives CASSSWVSSSYNDQFF.

The chain couples TRBV20-1 to TRBJ2-3; 8 nucleotides match TRBD2. The ends lost 0 bases at V and 4 bases at J; junction bases unmatched: 9. Germline assignment: CDR1 DFQATT and CDR2 SNEGSKA (reference sequence). The CDR3 length is 16 residues. The CDR3 DNA is TGCAGTGCTAGAGATCGGGCTAGCGGGCTATCAGATACGCAGTATTTT. Protein sequence: CSARDRASGLSDTQYF.